This T cell receptor (beta chain) came from a study of blood T cell repertoires in COVID-19. This clone was counted once. The V and J ends lost 5 bases and 6 bases, in that order; junction bases with no gene match: 10. Germline CDR1 and CDR2: SGHNT and YENEEA. The CDR3 is made up of 15 amino acids. Sequenced by immunoSEQ multiplex PCR; TCRdb stores in-frame clones only, minus some. The sample contains under 400,000 clones, roughly 86% of which appear only once. The material sequenced was PBMCs or T cells enriched from blood (not recorded which). The clonotype originates from a woman under 40 who had been exposed to COVID-19. The J gene is TRBJ2-3, the V gene TRBV11-3, with 8 bases aligning to TRBD1. Written as DNA, the CDR3 is TGTGCCAGCAGCCAAGCTGGACAGGGTCCGGATACGCAGTATTTT. Encoded protein: CASSQAGQGPDTQYF.